This entry lists 15 T cell receptor beta chains sequenced from one sample in a study of CD8+CD57+ T cells in acquired aplastic anemia. Individuals selected for sequencing had exhibited CD8+CD57+ cell expansion on flow cytometry. For CDR3 and TCR beta VDJ profiling, genomic DNA was the template used. TCRdb used MiXCR to reprocess the reads, holding one entry per CDR3 protein. The data show 150,000 to 170,000 distinct CDR3 sequences, about 50% seen once. Sequencing was carried out using sorted CD4+, CD8+, or CD8+CD57+ T cells (not recorded which) from PBMCs. Every receptor here comes from a human donor with aplastic anemia.

The rearrangement joins TRBV7-8 to TRBJ2-5; 9 positions match TRBD2. In germline, CDR1 is SGHVS, CDR2 FQNEAQ. V dropped 1 base and J dropped 4; count of bases not matched to a gene: 7. The CDR3 totals 16 residues. The CDR3 region has the DNA TGTGCCAGCAGCTTAGGGCGGGGGGGCCTTCGAGAGACCCAGTACTTC. It specifies CASSLGRGGLRETQYF.

This clonotype appeared a single time. This chain joins TRBV2 and TRBJ2-7; D possibly corresponds to TRBD1 (6 bases). The CDR3 runs 16 residues. Germline CDR1 is SNHLY and CDR2 is FYNNEI. V dropped 6 bases and J dropped 3 bases, with 21 bases sitting between them. The CDR3 DNA is TGTGCCAGCAGGCCACACCCGACAGGTCTCGGCTACGAGCAGTACTTC. It yields the protein CASRPHPTGLGYEQYF.

This sequence joins TRBV10-2 and TRBJ2-5, with 10 nucleotides matching TRBD1. This CDR3 has 16 residues. The V gene's germline CDR1 is WSHSY and CDR2 SAAADI. V was clipped by 1 base and J by 2 bases; unmatched bases: 4. The CDR3 protein is CASSELDRGGQETQYF. For the CDR3, the DNA is TGCGCCAGCAGTGAGTTGGACAGGGGGGGACAAGAGACCCAGTACTTC.

J is TRBJ2-7 and V is TRBV12-5; 7 bases align to TRBD1. The CDR3 extends over 13 amino acids. V was clipped by 7 bases and J by 2 bases; unmatched bases: 5. Germline CDR1 reads LGHNT; CDR2 reads FRNRAP. The CDR3 here is CASARDRTYEQYF. The CDR3 nucleotides read TGTGCTAGTGCAAGGGACAGAACCTACGAGCAGTACTTC.

As to this clonotype: With a much larger clone just one base away, this may be a read error. The CDR3 loop reads CASSQNRGDNSPLHF. CDR3 DNA sequence: TGCGCCAGCAGCCAAAATCGGGGGGATAATTCACCCCTCCACTTT. The rearrangement uses TRBV4-1 and TRBJ1-6, with D possibly TRBD1 on 5 matching bases. Trimming stripped 2 bases from V and 5 bases from J, with 10 bases between. The CDR3 has 15 residues. Germline V CDR1 and CDR2: MGHRA, YSYEKL.

V gene TRBV29-1 combines with J gene TRBJ2-3; weak D call: TRBD2 (6 bases). Germline V gene lookup returns CDR1 SQVTM and CDR2 ANQGSEA. V lost 8 bases to trimming and J lost 1 base, with 22 bases between them. The CDR3 extends over 16 amino acids. CDR3 in DNA: TGCAGCTTGGAAAAGGGCGGAGGGTCAGGCACAGATACGCAGTATTTT. It yields the protein CSLEKGGGSGTDTQYF.

The chain couples TRBV6-1 to TRBJ1-2; tentatively, D is TRBD1 (6 bases). Germline V gives CDR1 MNHNS, CDR2 SASEGT. The CDR3 spans 13 residues. Trimming pared 8 bases from V and 6 bases from J, leaving 16 bases between. This chain's CDR3 is CASWRGGGNGYTF. The CDR3 DNA follows: TGTGCCAGCTGGCGGGGAGGGGGAAATGGCTACACCTTC.

The chain recombines TRBV29-1 with TRBJ2-1; D is uncertain. This CDR3 contains 11 residues. In germline, CDR1 is SQVTM, CDR2 ANQGSEA. Trimming stripped 3 bases from V and 5 bases from J, with 5 bases between. The CDR3 protein is CSVESNNEQFF. The CDR3 DNA is TGCAGCGTTGAGTCAAACAATGAGCAGTTCTTC.

In its sample, this clonotype was seen many times. The rearrangement uses TRBV19 and TRBJ2-5; D possibly matches TRBD1 or TRBD2 (5 bases each). In germline, CDR1 is LNHDA, CDR2 SQIVND (reference sequence). The CDR3 runs 15 residues. The ends were cut back, 3 bases at V and 2 bases at J, with 13 bases in the middle. CDR3 bases: TGTGCCAGTAGTATCGGGGCGGACTCGCAAGAGACCCAGTACTTC. This gives the protein CASSIGADSQETQYF.

This clonotype was seen ten or more times. J is TRBJ1-2 and V is TRBV12-3 or TRBV12-4; D ambiguous. Trimming took 8 bases from V and 5 from J, leaving 21 bases between them. This CDR3 contains 15 residues. CDR3 residues: CASSSQYSSAYGYTF. In DNA form, the CDR3 reads TGTGCCAGCTCATCCCAATATTCCTCAGCTTATGGCTACACCTTC.

This clonotype was seen a handful of times. The chain joins TRBV15 to TRBJ2-5; 7 bases agree with TRBD2. This CDR3 is 15 amino acids long. The ends lost 5 bases at V and 5 bases at J; junction bases unmatched: 11. Germline CDR1 LNHNV, CDR2 YYDKDF (reference sequence). The CDR3 reads CATSGPIGGRETQYF. The CDR3 DNA sequence: TGTGCCACCAGCGGACCAATCGGGGGGAGGGAGACCCAGTACTTC. Supplemented by reference TRBV15 and TRBJ2-5, the full variable domain reads DAMVIQNPRYQVTQFGKPVTLSCSQTLNHNVMYWYQQKSSQAPKLLFHYYDKDFNNEADTPDNFQSRRPNTSFCFLDIRSPGLGDTAMYLCATSGPIGGRETQYFGPGTRLLVL.

The chain employs TRBV20-1 and TRBJ2-5; TRBD2 is a possible D gene (6 bases). Trimming cost V 2 bases and J 3 bases, with 13 bases left between them. CDR1 DFQATT and CDR2 SNEGSKA come from the germline V gene (reference sequence). CDR3 size: 14 residues. The CDR3 DNA is TGCAGTGCTAGACTGTTAGGAGGGGAAGAGACCCAGTACTTC. Its translation: CSARLLGGEETQYF.

The rearrangement joins TRBV10-3 to TRBJ2-1; D perhaps matches TRBD2 (7 bases). Germline CDR1 and CDR2: ENHRY and SYGVKD. Between the trimmed V and J ends, which lost 8 bases and 4 bases, there was a span of 12 bases. The CDR3 covers 13 residues. The CDR3 DNA sequence: TGTGCCATCGGGGGGGGCCAATACAATGAGCAGTTCTTC. It codes for CAIGGGQYNEQFF.

V and J are TRBV29-1 and TRBJ2-5; D may be TRBD1 (6 bases). CDR3 length equals 13 residues. V gave up 3 bases and J gave up 4 bases, with 12 bases separating them. CDR1 SQVTM and CDR2 ANQGSEA come from the germline V gene. This CDR3 reads CSVDAVQGETQYF. As DNA, the CDR3 is TGCAGCGTTGACGCGGTACAGGGAGAGACCCAGTACTTC.

This clonotype was detected only a few times. A clone one base away is much larger, so this may be a read error. The rearrangement links TRBV29-1 to TRBJ1-2; 7 bases map to TRBD1. CDR3 size: 12 residues. J lost 4 bases, V lost 2 bases, and 1 base had no gene match. Germline V gene lookup returns CDR1 SQVTM and CDR2 ANQGSEA. The chain's CDR3 is CSVEKGAYGYTF. The CDR3 DNA follows: TGCAGCGTTGAAAAGGGGGCCTATGGCTACACCTTC.